The 29 T cell receptor beta chains given below trace back to one sample, sequenced in a study of molecular identifiers for immune sequencing clone quantification. One entry per CDR3 protein, called by TCRdb with MiXCR from the PCR reads. The sample holds hundreds of thousands of distinct CDR3 sequences, nearly 20% seen once. Material: naive CD8+ T cells from blood, with Jurkat cell RNA spiked in. Subset reported: FACS-sorted CD8+CD4-CCR7+CD45RA+ naive T cells. These receptors were taken from a human donor in good health. Some libraries in this study had Jurkat cell RNA spiked in.

This clonotype has at least ten counts. This chain joins TRBV5-1 and TRBJ2-5, with 9 bases matching TRBD2. Trimming cost V 0 bases and J 2 bases; bases outside gene matches: 8. CDR1 is SGHRS, CDR2 YFSETQ, per germline. This CDR3 is built from 17 residues. For the CDR3, the DNA is TGCGCCAGCAGCTTGGCTCTAGCGGGGCCTCAACAAGAGACCCAGTACTTC. It yields the protein CASSLALAGPQQETQYF.

Comments on this clonotype: One junction end disagrees with the germline gene, perhaps due to a read error. The genes are TRBV6-2 or TRBV6-3 and TRBJ2-2; 7 bases match TRBD1. Germline loops: CDR1 MNHEY, CDR2 SVGEGT. This CDR3 is 19 amino acids long. This CDR3 reads CASSFSGTEAFANTGELLF. In DNA, the CDR3 is TGTGCCAGCAGTTTTTCCGGGACAGAGGCCTTCGCGAACACCGGGGAGCTGCTTTTT.

This clonotype came up a few times. The chain has TRBV20-1 and TRBJ2-7; D might be TRBD1 (7 bases). Germline CDR1 reads DFQATT; CDR2 reads SNEGSKA (reference sequence). There are 13 residues in the CDR3. Between the trimmed V and J ends, which lost 3 bases and 0 bases, there was a span of 9 bases. CDR3 protein: CSASRGASYEQYF. CDR3 in DNA: TGCAGTGCTAGCAGGGGGGCCTCCTACGAGCAGTACTTC.

This clonotype was observed many times. V usage is TRBV19 and J usage is TRBJ2-7, with TRBD1 matching over 11 bases. Germline CDR1 and CDR2: LNHDA and SQIVND (reference sequence). This CDR3 spans 14 amino acids. The junction had 4 bases not matched to a gene; V was cut back by 3 bases and J by 6 bases. The CDR3 nucleotides are TGTGCCAGTAGTATGGGACAGGGGGGAATCGAGCAGTACTTC. This gives the protein CASSMGQGGIEQYF.

This chain links TRBV28 with TRBJ2-7; no clear D gene. This CDR3 is built from 15 residues. Trimming pared 2 bases from V and 3 bases from J, leaving 14 bases between. Germline V gene sequence: CDR1 MDHEN, CDR2 SYDVKM. The CDR3 region has the DNA TGTGCCAGCAGTTTAAGATCCCTAGGAAGCTACGAGCAGTACTTC. This encodes CASSLRSLGSYEQYF.

To note about this clonotype: The junction shows a germline mismatch at one end, possibly a read error. The chain employs TRBV28 and TRBJ2-2; D may be TRBD2 (6 bases). Germline CDR1 is MDHEN and CDR2 is SYDVKM. CDR3 length: 13 amino acids. CDR3: CASSLGSPGEPFF. The CDR3 DNA follows: TGTGCCAGCAGCCTCGGGAGCCCCGGGGAGCCGTTTTTT.

The rearrangement joins TRBV12-3 or TRBV12-4 to TRBJ2-5, with D possibly matching TRBD1 (5 bases). With 3 bases removed from V and 4 bases from J, the gap between germline ends came to 15 bases. The CDR3 has 15 residues. The CDR3 loop reads CASSLGHYTRETQYF. CDR3 coding DNA: TGTGCCAGCAGTTTGGGGCACTATACGAGAGAGACCCAGTACTTC.

Concerning this clonotype: This may arise from a read error, as a much more abundant clone is one base away. The chain combines TRBV7-8 with TRBJ2-3; perhaps TRBD2 as D (5 bases). The length of the CDR3 is 17 residues. V lost 1 base, J lost 0 bases, and 14 bases lay in between. Germline V gene data show CDR1 as SGHVS and CDR2 as FQNEAQ. The chain's CDR3 is CASSLVWTGKSTDTQYF. The CDR3, as DNA: TGTGCCAGCAGCTTAGTGTGGACGGGAAAAAGCACAGATACGCAGTATTTT. The complete variable domain, with remaining parts taken from reference TRBV7-8 and TRBJ2-3, reads GAGVSQSPRYKVAKRGQDVALRCDPISGHVSLFWYQQALGQGPEFLTYFQNEAQLDKSGLPSDRFFAERPEGSVSTLKIQRTQQEDSAVYLCASSLVWTGKSTDTQYFGPGTRLTVL.

This clonotype was observed at least ten times. This chain uses TRBV9 with TRBJ2-3; D not certain. Trimming cost V 0 bases and J 4 bases, with 12 bases left between them. Germline CDR1 is SGDLS and CDR2 is YYNGEE. The CDR3 runs 15 residues. The CDR3 bases are TGTGCCAGCAGCGTAGACGGCAGGTTGGCAGATACGCAGTATTTT. The encoded protein is CASSVDGRLADTQYF.

This clonotype was picked up many times. This chain connects TRBV10-2 to TRBJ2-6, with D unclear. Germline assignment: CDR1 WSHSY and CDR2 SAAADI. V was pared by 0 bases and J by 6 bases, with 6 bases between. This CDR3 region has 14 residues. In DNA form, the CDR3 reads TGCGCCAGCAGTGAGTCGAGACTGGCCAACGTCCTGACTTTC. Translating gives CASSESRLANVLTF.

V is TRBV30 and J is TRBJ2-2; TRBD2 matches at 7 bases. Germline CDR1 GTSNPN, CDR2 SVGIG (reference sequence). The CDR3 loop spans 15 amino acids. V shed 0 bases, J shed 7 bases, and the junction held 8 bases outside the gene matches. The CDR3 DNA sequence: TGTGCCTGGAGTGTGGGTGGGAGGGCCTTCGGGGAGCTGTTTTTT. It translates to CAWSVGGRAFGELFF.

A remark on this clonotype: Its ends do not fully match the called genes, so a read error is possible. The gene calls are TRBV4-3 and TRBJ2-7; D unclear. The CDR3 has 14 residues. Germline V gene data show CDR1 as LGHNA and CDR2 as YSLEER. CDR3 loop: CAGSQDQNSYEQYF. The CDR3 DNA sequence: TGCGCCGGCAGCCAAGACCAGAACTCCTACGAGCAGTACTTC.

V and J are TRBV7-9 and TRBJ2-1, with TRBD2 matching over 11 bases. J lost 2 bases, V lost 2 bases, and 8 bases had no gene match. There are 18 residues in the CDR3. Germline V CDR1 and CDR2: SEHNR, FQNEAQ (reference sequence). The CDR3 nucleotides read TGTGCCAGCAGCTTACCTAGCGGGGGGTTCGAGCCCTACAATGAGCAGTTCTTC. It yields the protein CASSLPSGGFEPYNEQFF.

This clonotype has ten or more counts. In DNA form, the CDR3 reads TGTGCCAGCAGCTTGAGGAAGAACACCGGGGAGCTGTTTTTT. Translating gives CASSLRKNTGELFF. V is TRBV7-8 and J is TRBJ2-2; D call uncertain. The CDR3 length is 14 residues. Germline CDR1 and CDR2: SGHVS and FQNEAQ. V shed 3 bases and J shed 1 base, with 6 bases lying between them.

The chain links TRBV4-1 to TRBJ2-7, with 7 bases aligning to TRBD2. Trimming took 3 bases from V and 2 from J; bases not matched to a gene: 7. CDR3 length: 15 residues. In germline, CDR1 is MGHRA, CDR2 YSYEKL. The CDR3 DNA reads as TGCGCCAGCAGCCACCCCGGGGGGAGCACCTACGAGCAGTACTTC. It encodes CASSHPGGSTYEQYF.

A note on this clonotype: With a much larger clone just one base away, this may be a read error. CDR3 residues: CATLRRAGVQETQYF. The CDR3 DNA is TGTGCCACCCTTCGCAGGGCAGGGGTCCAAGAGACCCAGTACTTC. The chain joins TRBV24-1 to TRBJ2-5, with a tentative D call TRBD1 (6 bases). CDR3 length: 15 residues. Trimming cost V 9 bases and J 1 base, with 17 bases left between them. Germline V gene lookup returns CDR1 KGHDR and CDR2 SFDVKD.

Concerning this clonotype: This could be a read error, since a much larger clone is one nucleotide away. The rearrangement uses TRBV5-1 and TRBJ2-5; 8 positions match TRBD1. J was trimmed by 2 bases and V by 3 bases; bases with no gene match: 9. The germline CDR1 and CDR2 sequences are SGHRS and YFSETQ. This CDR3 is built from 16 residues. The CDR3 reads CASSSGQGGGQETQYF. The CDR3, as DNA: TGCGCCAGCAGCTCCGGACAGGGTGGAGGGCAAGAGACCCAGTACTTC.

This clonotype was recorded once. A much larger clone is a single base away; this may be a read error. The CDR3 carries no conserved terminal phenylalanine or tryptophan, so it likely arises from a read error. The CDR3 sequence is CSARDPAGIYEQYL. CDR3 in DNA: TGCAGTGCTAGAGATCCAGCGGGAATCTACGAGCAGTACCTC. The chain carries TRBV20-1 and TRBJ2-7; 7 bases agree with TRBD2. Germline V gene lookup returns CDR1 DFQATT and CDR2 SNEGSKA (reference sequence). CDR3 length: 14 residues. V lost 0 bases, J lost 3 bases, and 5 bases stayed unmatched.

This clonotype has a single count. This chain connects TRBV4-1 to TRBJ2-7, with TRBD2 matching 10 bases. Per germline, CDR1 MGHRA and CDR2 YSYEKL. This CDR3 region has 15 residues. The ends lost 2 bases at V and 7 bases at J; junction bases unmatched: 8. This chain's CDR3 is CASSQPSGGRREQYF. The CDR3 bases are TGCGCCAGCAGCCAACCTAGCGGGGGACGGCGGGAGCAGTACTTC.

The chain carries TRBV11-2 and TRBJ2-1; 7 bases are shared with TRBD2. The ends lost 5 bases at V and 8 bases at J; junction bases unmatched: 15. Germline lookup yields CDR1 SGHAT and CDR2 FQNNGV. The CDR3 covers 16 residues. This CDR3 reads CASSLWVERGGYEQFF. DNA of the CDR3: TGTGCCAGCAGCCTGTGGGTTGAGCGGGGAGGCTATGAGCAGTTCTTC.

This clonotype was picked up many times. The chain carries TRBV29-1 and TRBJ2-5; 13 nucleotides align to TRBD2. The CDR3 consists of 17 residues. Germline CDR1 is SQVTM and CDR2 is ANQGSEA. V lost 6 bases, J lost 4 bases, and 14 bases stayed unmatched. In DNA form, the CDR3 reads TGCAGCGTGGAGGTGGGGGGACTAGCGGGATATTCAGAGACCCAGTACTTC. Its translation is CSVEVGGLAGYSETQYF.

At least ten counts were recorded for this clonotype. This chain connects TRBV7-9 to TRBJ2-3; D might be TRBD2 (6 bases). From germline, CDR1 is SEHNR and CDR2 FQNEAQ (reference sequence). The CDR3 covers 15 residues. Between the trimmed V and J ends, which lost 3 bases and 5 bases, there was a span of 15 bases. The chain's CDR3 is CASSFVEGVRDTQYF. CDR3 sequence (DNA): TGTGCCAGCAGCTTTGTGGAGGGAGTGAGAGATACGCAGTATTTT.

The chain combines TRBV11-2 with TRBJ1-2; a weak D match, TRBD1 (5 bases). CDR1 SGHAT and CDR2 FQNNGV come from the germline V gene. This CDR3 is built from 15 residues. V was trimmed by 4 bases and J by 6 bases, leaving 18 bases between them. CDR3 region: CASSSPGRGVDGYTF. The CDR3 region has the DNA TGTGCCAGCAGCTCCCCAGGACGGGGCGTCGATGGCTACACCTTC.

This clonotype has a handful of counts. The chain has TRBV9 and TRBJ2-7; D is unclear. This CDR3 contains 11 residues. Trimming stripped 2 bases from V and 7 bases from J, with 7 bases between. Per the germline V gene, CDR1 is SGDLS and CDR2 is YYNGEE. The CDR3 is CASSVPEEQYF. The CDR3 DNA is TGTGCCAGCAGCGTCCCAGAGGAGCAGTACTTC.

This clonotype was found a few times. The genes are TRBV4-2 and TRBJ2-2; D might be TRBD1 (5 bases). Germline V gene lookup returns CDR1 LGHNA and CDR2 YNFKEQ. Trimming cost V 5 bases and J 6 bases, with 13 bases left between them. This CDR3 has 14 amino acids. CDR3 residues: CASSVLTDAGELFF. The CDR3 nucleotides read TGTGCCAGCAGCGTCTTGACAGACGCCGGGGAGCTGTTTTTT.

This chain joins TRBV2 and TRBJ2-7; D ambiguous. V was pared by 3 bases and J by 3 bases, with 9 bases between. This CDR3 region has 13 residues. From germline, CDR1 is SNHLY and CDR2 FYNNEI. CDR3 sequence: CASSDRIRYEQYF. The CDR3 DNA is TGTGCCAGCAGTGACAGGATCCGCTACGAGCAGTACTTC.

This clonotype was observed many times. V and J are TRBV24-1 and TRBJ1-2, with D possibly being TRBD1 (6 bases). This CDR3 is 14 amino acids long. Per germline, CDR1 KGHDR and CDR2 SFDVKD. V dropped 3 bases and J dropped 2 bases, with 9 bases sitting between them. DNA of the CDR3: TGTGCCACCAGTGATCGGGGGCTGAACTATGGCTACACCTTC. This codes for CATSDRGLNYGYTF.

This clonotype was detected a few times. CDR3 coding DNA: TGTGCCAGCAGTTTCCAGGGAAGTCAGCCCCAGCATTTT. Encoded protein: CASSFQGSQPQHF. V and J are TRBV6-5 and TRBJ1-5; perhaps TRBD1 as D (5 bases). The germline V and J ends were trimmed by 4 bases and 6 bases, with 10 bases remaining between them. The CDR3 runs 13 residues. Germline V gene data show CDR1 as MNHEY and CDR2 as SVGAGI.

Comments on this clonotype: This may arise from a read error, as a much more abundant clone is one base away. The V gene is TRBV19, the J gene TRBJ2-7, with D uncertain. There are 15 residues in the CDR3. The germline gives CDR1 LNHDA, CDR2 SQIVND (reference sequence). This CDR3 is CASSVDERHSYEQYF. DNA for the CDR3: TGTGCCAGTAGTGTAGACGAGAGACACTCCTACGAGCAGTACTTC. Drawing the rest from reference TRBV19 and TRBJ2-7, the complete variable domain is DGGITQSPKYLFRKEGQNVTLSCEQNLNHDAMYWYRQDPGQGLRLIYYSQIVNDFQKGDIAEGYSVSREKKESFPLTVTSAQKNPTAFYLCASSVDERHSYEQYFGPGTRLTVT.